This T cell receptor beta chain is from a study of cytomegalovirus exposure and HLA in healthy donors. Notes on the study in general: It was assumed in the presence/absence analyses that sequencing depth was roughly uniform across donors. In a later analysis, several top co-occurrence clusters appeared linked to parvovirus B19, influenza, CMV and Epstein-Barr virus. Of the V segments, some could not be distinguished, including TRBV6-2 and TRBV6-3, and were excluded.

Vbeta (60) and Jbeta (13) primers were used in the PCR. Using immunoSEQ multiplex PCR, the repertoire was profiled, and TCRdb retains in-frame clones only, with some absent. This table holds over 150,000 clones, 79% found once. A few counts support this clone. Its antigen is not known. The CDR3 has 14 residues. Germline assignment: CDR1 SEHNR and CDR2 FQNEAQ (reference sequence). The V end was cut by 5 bases, the J end by 1 base, with 9 bases between. The chain employs TRBV7-9 and TRBJ1-5, with D perhaps matching TRBD1 (6 bases). This receptor was taken from a woman in her late teens or twenties in good health and CMV-seronegative. What was sequenced was PBMCs. CDR3 in amino acids: CASSPGVSNQPQHF. CDR3 sequence (DNA): TGTGCCAGCAGCCCAGGGGTAAGCAATCAGCCCCAGCATTTT.